This T cell receptor beta chain stems from a study of T cell changes during pregnancy in multiple sclerosis (dated by TCRdb to between 2018 and 2020). Concerning the study at large: The study looked at changes in the T cell repertoire across pregnancy in women with multiple sclerosis.

As regards this clone: Its antigen is unknown. No per-base quality is available; no much larger clone lies one base away.

Counted from cysteine to phenylalanine, this CDR3 has 15 amino acids. The retained sequence is limited to the CDR3, 45 bases, with the frame set at the first base. The germline V gene specifies SGHDT as CDR1 and YYEEEE as CDR2. Ends trimmed: V by 4 bases, J by 7 bases; bases unmatched to a gene: 13. Library prep was done by the immunoSEQ multiplex PCR assay. TCRdb holds this immuneACCESS table with in-frame rearrangements only. Some clones are missing; in checked studies, unresolved V genes explain under half, and the rest has no known cause. The sample yields about 68,000 clones; less than 95% were counted once. The ten top clones hold around 0.89% of the sample.

The chain employs TRBV5-6 and TRBJ1-2; 7 central bases correspond to TRBD1. The TCR comes from a female donor with multiple sclerosis, enrolled in a pregnancy study. The material sequenced was peripheral blood, taken in the second trimester of pregnancy. The CDR3 reads CASSIPQGSTFGYTF. The DNA is TGTGCCAGCAGCATCCCACAGGGGAGCACGTTTGGCTACACCTTC.